This T cell receptor beta chain was retrieved from a study of T-cell reconstitution after alpha-beta-depleted transplantation in children. The study, taken as a whole, reports: Counts and diversity of T cells one year after transplant came mostly from newly produced T cells. Alpha-beta T cells about two months after transplant reportedly derived from several hundred expanded graft clones. High day-60 TCRbeta diversity in some patients came from surviving recipient T cells and thymic progenitors.

The germline V gene encodes CDR1 SGHRS and CDR2 YFSETQ. The V and J ends lost 4 bases and 4 bases respectively, with 10 bases between them. The CDR3 loop spans 13 amino acids. This clonotype has at least ten counts. Its antigen is unidentified. A library of TCRbeta sequences, prepared with unique molecular identifiers, was generated. One entry per CDR3 protein, called by TCRdb with MiXCR from the PCR reads. This sample has approximately 98,000 distinct CDR3 sequences, with 5.5% to 7% found just once. This chain uses TRBV5-1 with TRBJ2-3, with a tentative D call TRBD2 (5 bases). The sequencing used PBMCs, mostly from graft donor cells, collected 360 days after TCRalphabeta/CD19-depleted stem cell transplant. This clonotype was sampled from a male patient between 2 and 10 years old who had a stem cell transplant for acute lymphoblastic leukemia, so the T cells may come from the graft donor. The CDR3 bases are TGCGCCAGCAGCGCCGGAGGTCCAGATACGCAGTATTTT. This translates into CASSAGGPDTQYF.